A selection of T cell receptor beta chains follows, all from one sample in a study of T cells after yellow fever vaccination. TCRdb fed the 5' RACE reads into MiXCR, producing one record per CDR3 protein. The data contain some 600,000 distinct CDR3 sequences, around 17% of them singletons. Sequencing was performed on PBMCs, taken 5 days after the first yellow fever vaccination. These receptors were collected from a man aged 18 to 29 who received the YFV17D yellow fever vaccine. CDR3s include the opening cysteine and the closing phenylalanine or tryptophan. D genes are given only for firm matches. Clone size is given for some rows only: seen once, a few or many times, or a class if the clone is expanded.

v_call	clone_size	cdr3_length	j_call	d_call	cdr3_aa	cdr3_nt
TRBV7-2	-	16	TRBJ2-1	-	CASSPRGTSSYNEQFF	TGTGCCAGCAGCCCTAGGGGTACGAGCTCCTACAATGAGCAGTTCTTC
TRBV29-1	many	12	TRBJ2-5	-	CSVDRGTETQYF	TGCAGCGTTGACAGGGGAACAGAGACCCAGTACTTC
TRBV12-3/TRBV12-4	-	16	TRBJ1-4	TRBD1	CASSPRDRGPNEKLFF	TGTGCCAGCAGCCCCCGGGACAGGGGGCCTAATGAAAAACTGTTTTTT
TRBV6-5	few	15	TRBJ2-3	TRBD1	CASSYGTGGRDTQYF	TGTGCCAGCAGTTACGGGACAGGGGGCAGAGATACGCAGTATTTT
TRBV5-1	-	17	TRBJ2-1	-	CASSLGLGTLGVNEQFF	TGCGCCAGCAGCTTGGGGCTAGGGACATTGGGGGTCAATGAGCAGTTCTTC
TRBV12-3/TRBV12-4	-	15	TRBJ1-5	TRBD1	CASSVQGQSNQPQHF	TGTGCCAGCAGTGTACAGGGACAGAGCAATCAGCCCCAGCATTTT
TRBV11-2	few	15	TRBJ2-1	TRBD1	CASRPAGTGGNEQFF	TGTGCCAGCAGGCCCGCCGGGACAGGGGGCAATGAGCAGTTCTTC
TRBV4-2	-	16	TRBJ1-2	-	CASSQEPHQLNYGYTF	TGTGCCAGCAGCCAAGAGCCCCACCAACTTAACTATGGCTACACCTTC
TRBV4-2	-	16	TRBJ1-6	TRBD1	CASSQEGTGAGSPLHF	TGTGCCAGCAGCCAAGAAGGGACAGGGGCGGGTTCACCCCTCCACTTT
TRBV7-9	-	15	TRBJ1-1	TRBD1	CASSLLALQGAEAFF	TGTGCCAGCAGCTTACTAGCTTTACAGGGGGCTGAAGCTTTCTTT
TRBV4-1	-	14	TRBJ2-1	TRBD1	CASSQLRDRNEQFF	TGCGCCAGCAGCCAACTCCGGGACAGGAATGAGCAGTTCTTC
TRBV5-5	-	18	TRBJ2-2	TRBD1	CASSLEAARGSNTGELFF	TGTGCCAGCAGCTTGGAGGCGGCCAGGGGGTCGAACACCGGGGAGCTGTTTTTT
TRBV3-1	once	16	TRBJ1-3	-	CASSQDPQSHGNTIYF	TGTGCCAGCAGCCAAGATCCGCAGAGCCATGGAAACACCATATATTTT
TRBV30	-	12	TRBJ2-3	TRBD2	CAWIAAGDTQYF	TGTGCCTGGATAGCAGCGGGGGATACGCAGTATTTT
TRBV5-4	-	20	TRBJ2-6	-	CASSSGRGGSSSSGANVLTF	TGTGCCAGCAGCTCGGGAAGAGGGGGATCGTCCTCCTCTGGGGCCAACGTCCTGACTTTC
TRBV3-1	-	17	TRBJ1-1	-	CASSQRGKGYMNTEAFF	TGTGCCAGCAGCCAAAGGGGAAAGGGTTACATGAACACTGAAGCTTTCTTT
TRBV9	-	15	TRBJ2-1	-	CASSVAPDSYNEQFF	TGTGCCAGCAGCGTAGCTCCGGACAGCTACAATGAGCAGTTCTTC
TRBV5-1	few	14	TRBJ2-3	-	CASRGRSSTDTQYF	TGCGCCAGCAGAGGTCGATCTAGCACAGATACGCAGTATTTT
TRBV5-4	few	14	TRBJ2-5	TRBD1	CASSVLGQQETQYF	TGTGCCAGCAGCGTGCTGGGACAGCAAGAGACCCAGTACTTC
TRBV12-3/TRBV12-4	few	13	TRBJ2-7	-	CASSFGPHYEQYF	TGTGCCAGCAGTTTCGGGCCCCACTACGAGCAGTACTTC
TRBV4-2	-	19	TRBJ2-4	-	CASSDRAAVGGAAKNIQYF	TGTGCCAGCAGCGACAGGGCGGCCGTGGGGGGGGCGGCCAAAAACATTCAGTACTTC
TRBV29-1	few	10	TRBJ2-7	-	CSVRNYEQYF	TGCAGCGTTCGGAACTACGAGCAGTACTTC
TRBV4-2	many	16	TRBJ2-7	TRBD2	CASSQGSGGEYYEQYF	TGTGCCAGCAGCCAAGGCTCCGGGGGGGAGTACTACGAGCAGTACTTC
TRBV5-6	few	14	TRBJ1-5	TRBD1	CASSHSTGGQPQHF	TGTGCCAGCAGCCACTCGACAGGGGGTCAGCCCCAGCATTTT
TRBV19	-	13	TRBJ1-5	-	CASSIRVNQPQHF	TGTGCCAGTAGTATTCGAGTCAATCAGCCCCAGCATTTT
TRBV7-9	-	15	TRBJ2-3	TRBD2	CASSLLSGATDTQYF	TGTGCCAGCAGCTTGTTAAGCGGGGCCACAGATACGCAGTATTTT
TRBV20-1	few	19	TRBJ2-2	-	CSARPYLLEKRGVAGELFF	TGCAGTGCTAGACCGTACCTACTAGAGAAGAGGGGTGTGGCCGGGGAGCTGTTTTTT
TRBV7-2	few	16	TRBJ2-1	-	CASSLVRGAVYNEQFF	TGTGCCAGCAGCTTAGTTCGGGGGGCAGTCTACAATGAGCAGTTCTTC
TRBV19	-	12	TRBJ2-3	-	CASSFRPDTQYF	TGTGCCAGTAGTTTCCGCCCAGATACGCAGTATTTT
TRBV7-2	few	13	TRBJ1-2	-	CASSFGGWYGYTF	TGTGCCAGCAGCTTTGGGGGCTGGTATGGCTACACCTTC
TRBV7-9	few	13	TRBJ1-3	-	CASRELTGNTIYF	TGTGCCAGCAGAGAACTGACTGGAAACACCATATATTTT
TRBV6-1	-	10	TRBJ2-1	-	CASNGNEQFF	TGTGCCAGCAACGGGAATGAGCAGTTCTTC
TRBV7-9	few	14	TRBJ1-1	TRBD1	CASSPLTGSTEAFF	TGTGCCAGCAGTCCCTTGACAGGGAGCACTGAAGCTTTCTTT
TRBV29-1	-	10	TRBJ1-1	-	CSAPGTEAFF	TGCAGCGCCCCTGGTACTGAAGCTTTCTTT
TRBV4-3	many	13	TRBJ2-4	TRBD2	CASSQEKAGRRYF	TGCGCCAGCAGCCAAGAAAAAGCGGGGAGGCGGTACTTC
TRBV6-1	-	14	TRBJ1-4	-	CASATGATNEKLFF	TGTGCCAGCGCGACGGGAGCAACTAATGAAAAACTGTTTTTT
TRBV5-1	-	15	TRBJ2-1	TRBD1	CASSVGTGPYNEQFF	TGCGCCAGCAGCGTCGGGACAGGGCCCTACAATGAGCAGTTCTTC
TRBV21-1	few	12	TRBJ2-1	-	CASSKRVNEQFF	TGTGCCAGCAGCAAAAGAGTGAATGAGCAGTTCTTC
TRBV5-5	-	17	TRBJ2-1	-	CASSLELAVSSYNEQFF	TGTGCCAGCAGCTTGGAGTTGGCAGTGAGCTCTTACAATGAGCAGTTCTTC
TRBV25-1	-	18	TRBJ1-5	TRBD1	CASSAGTGGLMSNQPQHF	TGTGCCAGCAGTGCTGGGACAGGGGGACTTATGAGCAATCAGCCCCAGCATTTT
TRBV6-5	-	15	TRBJ2-2	-	CASSLTRGDTGELFF	TGTGCCAGCAGTTTGACCAGGGGAGACACCGGGGAGCTGTTTTTT
TRBV7-2	-	12	TRBJ1-1	-	CASSPNQTPTGF	TGTGCCAGCAGCCCAAATCAGACTCCCACGGGGTTT
TRBV2	-	13	TRBJ1-3	-	CASGVNSGNTIYF	TGTGCTAGCGGGGTGAACTCTGGAAACACCATATATTTT
TRBV11-2	-	18	TRBJ2-2	-	CASSPGPPGGRGTGELFF	TGTGCCAGCAGCCCCGGGCCGCCCGGAGGTCGGGGCACCGGGGAGCTGTTTTTT
TRBV9	few	13	TRBJ2-5	-	CASSVGKYETQYF	TGTGCCAGCAGCGTAGGGAAGTATGAGACCCAGTACTTC
TRBV5-1	once	17	TRBJ1-1	TRBD1	CASSFGQGAGMNTEAFF	TGCGCCAGCAGCTTCGGACAGGGGGCAGGAATGAACACTGAAGCTTTCTTT
TRBV7-8	-	15	TRBJ2-7	TRBD2	CASSFNAGGAYEQYF	TGTGCCAGCAGCTTTAATGCGGGGGGTGCCTACGAGCAGTACTTC
TRBV6-1	few	13	TRBJ2-3	-	CASILGSTDTQYF	TGTGCCAGCATATTAGGGAGCACAGATACGCAGTATTTT
TRBV20-1	-	14	TRBJ1-4	-	CSVEDRGLGEKLFF	TGCAGTGTTGAAGACCGAGGGCTCGGAGAAAAACTGTTTTTT
TRBV6-1	-	16	TRBJ1-5	-	CASSGFGGSPNQPQHF	TGTGCCAGCAGCGGCTTCGGGGGGAGTCCCAATCAGCCCCAGCATTTT
TRBV4-1	-	16	TRBJ2-2	TRBD2	CASSHPAGGNTGELFF	TGCGCCAGCAGCCACCCAGCGGGGGGGAACACCGGGGAGCTGTTTTTT
TRBV5-1	-	14	TRBJ1-4	-	CASSLDGGREKLFF	TGCGCCAGCAGCTTGGACGGGGGACGGGAAAAACTGTTTTTT
TRBV24-1	few	13	TRBJ2-5	-	CATSAGYQETQYF	TGTGCCACCAGCGCCGGGTACCAAGAGACCCAGTACTTC